This passage covers 27 T cell receptor beta chains from one sample sequenced in a study of cytomegalovirus exposure and HLA in healthy donors (dated by TCRdb to about 2017). The library was obtained by the immunoSEQ multiplex PCR assay. For the multiplex PCR, a mixture combining 60 forward primers for TCR Vbeta segments and 13 reverse primers for TCR Jbeta segments was used. Imported from immuneACCESS, the table was reduced by TCRdb to in-frame sequences with V and J called. These copies leave out some clones; in studies compared against another copy, an unresolved V gene accounts for under half, and the cause of the remainder is not known. A total of about 150,000 clones appear in this sample, around 80% of them only once. The ten largest account for about 4.4% of the sample. Sequenced: PBMCs. All receptors come from a man aged 25-45 years in good health.

The chain uses TRBV28 and TRBJ2-2; the D is unclear. The germline V gene has CDR1 MDHEN and CDR2 SYDVKM. This CDR3 has 12 amino acids. V was trimmed by 3 bases and J by 7 bases, leaving 6 bases between them. The CDR3 is CASSLMSGELFF. CDR3 DNA: TGTGCCAGCAGTTTGATGAGCGGGGAGCTGTTTTTT.

The V and J genes are TRBV30 and TRBJ1-5, with no clear D. This CDR3 spans 13 amino acids. V was trimmed by 4 bases and J by 2 bases, leaving 9 bases between them. CDR1 and CDR2 from the germline V gene are GTSNPN and SVGIG (reference sequence). CDR3 sequence reads: CAWTFGGNQPQHF. In DNA, the CDR3 is TGTGCCTGGACTTTCGGGGGCAATCAGCCCCAGCATTTT.

The genes are TRBV2 and TRBJ2-5; TRBD1 matches 10 bases. Per germline, CDR1 SNHLY and CDR2 FYNNEI. The CDR3 covers 16 residues. The V and J ends lost 6 bases and 4 bases, in that order; junction bases with no gene match: 11. CDR3 in DNA: TGTGCCAGCAGCGGAGGGGACAGGGGTATTGTAGAGACCCAGTACTTC. Translation gives CASSGGDRGIVETQYF.

V and J are TRBV10-1 and TRBJ2-2; 8 nucleotides match TRBD2. This CDR3 contains 15 residues. The trim removed 2 bases at V and 4 bases at J, leaving 3 bases unmatched. Germline CDR1 is WNHNN and CDR2 is SYGVQD (reference sequence). The CDR3 DNA sequence: TGCGCCAGCAGTGAGGCTAGCGGGCCCACCGGGGAGCTGTTTTTT. Translating it yields CASSEASGPTGELFF.

V and J are TRBV27 and TRBJ2-7; 7 bases align to TRBD1. Germline V gives CDR1 MNHEY, CDR2 SMNVEV (reference sequence). The CDR3 runs 14 residues. Unmatched junction bases numbered 5, after V lost 4 bases and J lost 2 bases. For the CDR3, the DNA is TGTGCCAGCAGTTCCTGGGACAGCACCTACGAGCAGTACTTC. This encodes CASSSWDSTYEQYF.

The chain joins TRBV18 to TRBJ2-7; TRBD1 is a possible D gene (6 bases). The CDR3 is 14 amino acids. Trimming removed 3 bases at V and 4 bases at J, with 13 bases between. The germline gives CDR1 KGHSH, CDR2 LQKENI. The CDR3 sequence is CASSPRTANYEQYF. CDR3 DNA: TGTGCCAGCTCACCTAGGACAGCTAATTACGAGCAGTACTTC.

V and J are TRBV27 and TRBJ1-5; TRBD1 matches at 7 bases. This CDR3 spans 13 amino acids. The germline V gene has CDR1 MNHEY and CDR2 SMNVEV (reference sequence). V shed 9 bases, J shed 6 bases, and the junction held 8 bases outside the gene matches. The CDR3 protein is CARPTGESQPQHF. The CDR3 nucleotides read TGTGCCAGGCCCACAGGGGAGTCTCAGCCCCAGCATTTT.

The chain joins TRBV30 to TRBJ1-3; D not resolved. The ends were cut back, 8 bases at V and 3 bases at J, with 17 bases in the middle. CDR1 and CDR2 from the germline V gene are GTSNPN and SVGIG (reference sequence). The CDR3 consists of 14 residues. CDR3 DNA sequence: TGTGCCGGAGCCCTACCCCCCCTTGGAAACACCATATATTTT. Translating it yields CAGALPPLGNTIYF.

This clone showed up just once. The chain joins TRBV7-3 to TRBJ2-7; no definite D call. Germline V gene data show CDR1 as SGHTA and CDR2 as FQGTGA. The CDR3 extends over 15 amino acids. V was cut by 5 bases and J by 0 bases, with 14 bases left in between. The CDR3 nucleotides read TGTGCCAGCAGCGCGACTGGTGCTAACTCCTACGAGCAGTACTTC. Translated, it gives CASSATGANSYEQYF. Filled out from reference TRBV7-3 and TRBJ2-7, the complete variable domain reads GAGVSQTPSNKVTEKGKYVELRCDPISGHTALYWYRQSLGQGPEFLIYFQGTGAADDSGLPNDRFFAVRPEGSVSTLKIQRTERGDSAVYLCASSATGANSYEQYFGPGTRLTVT.

The genes are TRBV7-9 and TRBJ1-3; D not resolved. The germline gives CDR1 SEHNR, CDR2 FQNEAQ (reference sequence). V lost 10 bases, J lost 5 bases, and 18 bases lay in between. The CDR3 consists of 14 residues. The CDR3 bases are TGTGCCACACCCCGGTCGGGGTATAGAAACACCATATATTTT. Translating gives CATPRSGYRNTIYF. Combining the CDR3 with reference TRBV7-9 and TRBJ1-3 gives the whole variable domain DTGVSQNPRHKITKRGQNVTFRCDPISEHNRLYWYRQTLGQGPEFLTYFQNEAQLEKSRLLSDRFSAERPKGSFSTLEIQRTEQGDSAMYLCATPRSGYRNTIYFGEGSWLTVV.

V is TRBV7-3 and J is TRBJ2-1; weak D call: TRBD2 (6 bases). V lost 5 bases and J lost 1, with 9 bases in between. Germline values: CDR1 SGHTA, CDR2 FQGTGA. This CDR3 has 14 amino acids. Here the CDR3 reads CASSRDSSYNEQFF. The CDR3 DNA reads TGTGCCAGCAGCCGGGACTCATCCTACAATGAGCAGTTCTTC.

The chain combines TRBV6-5 with TRBJ2-7; a weak D match, TRBD2 (5 bases). The CDR3 runs 13 residues. Germline-derived CDR1 and CDR2 are MNHEY and SVGAGI. Trimming removed 2 bases at V and 9 bases at J, with 14 bases between. The CDR3 bases are TGTGCCAGCAGTTACGGCGAGGGTACGGCGCAGTACTTC. It codes for CASSYGEGTAQYF.

The chain employs TRBV28 and TRBJ1-4; D is perhaps TRBD1 (5 bases). The V gene's germline CDR1 is MDHEN and CDR2 SYDVKM. This CDR3 spans 14 amino acids. V lost 7 bases to trimming and J lost 10 bases, with 19 bases between them. The DNA of the CDR3 is TGTGCCAGCACTCTTGGCGGGGGAGGAGGAAAACTGTTTTTT. Its protein is CASTLGGGGGKLFF.

The chain carries TRBV5-1 and TRBJ2-2; tentatively, D is TRBD1 (6 bases). Germline V gene data show CDR1 as SGHRS and CDR2 as YFSETQ. The CDR3 contains 16 residues. V shed 1 base and J shed 6 bases, with 16 bases lying between them. The DNA of the CDR3 is TGCGCCAGCAGCTTGAGCCCACAGGGAGTGGCCGGGGAGCTGTTTTTT. Amino acid sequence: CASSLSPQGVAGELFF.

This clone has more than one count but fewer than ten. The chain links TRBV7-9 to TRBJ2-2; no clear D gene. CDR3 length: 15 residues. V lost 1 base and J 7 bases, leaving 13 bases between the germline ends. The germline V gene has CDR1 SEHNR and CDR2 FQNEAQ (reference sequence). The CDR3 DNA is TGTGCCAGCAGCTTAGATTCCGGTCGTGACGGGGAGCTGTTTTTT. Encoded protein: CASSLDSGRDGELFF. The entire variable domain, with the rest obtained from reference TRBV7-9 and TRBJ2-2, is as follows: DTGVSQNPRHKITKRGQNVTFRCDPISEHNRLYWYRQTLGQGPEFLTYFQNEAQLEKSRLLSDRFSAERPKGSFSTLEIQRTEQGDSAMYLCASSLDSGRDGELFFGEGSRLTVL.

The chain links TRBV19 to TRBJ2-7, with TRBD1 matching over 10 bases. This CDR3 contains 15 residues. V dropped 3 bases and J dropped 5; count of bases not matched to a gene: 7. CDR1 LNHDA and CDR2 SQIVND come from the germline V gene (reference sequence). This CDR3 reads CASSIVVGQGNEQYF. The CDR3 nucleotides are TGTGCCAGTAGTATCGTTGTGGGACAGGGGAACGAGCAGTACTTC.

The chain recombines TRBV11-2 with TRBJ2-1; 12 bases map to TRBD2. Germline V CDR1 and CDR2: SGHAT, FQNNGV. This CDR3 is 16 amino acids long. V was clipped by 5 bases and J by 0 bases; unmatched bases: 2. The CDR3 protein is CASSLTSGSSYNEQFF. The CDR3 DNA reads as TGTGCCAGCAGCCTGACTAGCGGGAGCTCCTACAATGAGCAGTTCTTC.

The chain recombines TRBV27 with TRBJ2-6; D gene unclear. CDR3 length equals 16 residues. From germline, CDR1 is MNHEY and CDR2 SMNVEV (reference sequence). The V end was cut by 7 bases, the J end by 0 bases, with 13 bases between. CDR3 in DNA: TGTGCCAGCACCCCCGTACGGGTCTCTGGGGCCAACGTCCTGACTTTC. It yields the protein CASTPVRVSGANVLTF.

V usage is TRBV28 and J usage is TRBJ2-1; TRBD1 aligns across 11 bases. This CDR3 is 14 amino acids long. CDR1 is MDHEN, CDR2 SYDVKM, per germline. The junction had 10 bases not matched to a gene; V was cut back by 10 bases and J by 8 bases. Here the CDR3 reads CATTGTGGLYEQFF. The CDR3 DNA reads TGTGCCACCACAGGGACAGGGGGACTCTATGAGCAGTTCTTC.

The chain is built from TRBV4-1 and TRBJ1-1, with 8 bases identical to TRBD1. J gave up 0 bases and V 4 bases, and 1 base lay outside the gene matches. Germline V gives CDR1 MGHRA, CDR2 YSYEKL. The CDR3 extends over 14 amino acids. This CDR3 reads CASSLGQVNTEAFF. Here the CDR3 DNA reads TGCGCCAGCAGCCTGGGACAGGTGAACACTGAAGCTTTCTTT.

Points on this clone: The sample has other DNA sequences that encode this CDR3 too. The chain joins TRBV6-5 to TRBJ1-1; D is ambiguous. V was trimmed by 3 bases and J by 1 base, leaving 9 bases between them. CDR1 is MNHEY, CDR2 SVGAGI, per germline. The CDR3 covers 14 residues. In DNA form, the CDR3 reads TGTGCCAGCAGTTATTCACGGGGGAACACTGAAGCTTTCTTT. It encodes CASSYSRGNTEAFF.

This chain uses TRBV6-5 with TRBJ1-2; TRBD1 matches 8 bases. Trimming removed 5 bases from V and 8 bases from J; junction bases left unmatched: 4. Germline CDR1 reads MNHEY; CDR2 reads SVGAGI. This CDR3 is 12 amino acids long. The CDR3 nucleotides are TGTGCCAGCAGTGCCAGGACAGGGGGCTACACCTTC. Its translation: CASSARTGGYTF.

This chain uses TRBV6-5 with TRBJ2-1; 7 bases align to TRBD1. The CDR3 contains 14 residues. With 3 bases clipped from V and 7 bases from J, the junction kept 6 bases outside the gene matches. Germline values: CDR1 MNHEY, CDR2 SVGAGI. The CDR3 reads CASSYTGAQNEQFF. DNA of the CDR3: TGTGCCAGCAGTTATACAGGGGCCCAAAATGAGCAGTTCTTC.

The chain combines TRBV25-1 with TRBJ2-1, with 8 bases lining up with TRBD2. V lost 6 bases and J lost 9; bases outside the gene matches: 4. In germline, CDR1 is MGHDK, CDR2 SYGVNS. The CDR3 has 12 residues. The CDR3 DNA is TGTGCCAGCAGAGCGGGAGCAGCTGAGCAGTTCTTC. Translated: CASRAGAAEQFF.

This chain's CDR3 is CAWNPTGTSYEQYF. The CDR3 region has the DNA TGTGCCTGGAACCCGACAGGGACCTCCTACGAGCAGTACTTC. J is TRBJ2-7 and V is TRBV30, with TRBD1 matching 7 bases. Germline CDR1 GTSNPN, CDR2 SVGIG (reference sequence). The CDR3 runs to 14 residues. The V segment lost 4 bases and the J segment 0 bases; nucleotides outside the gene matches: 6.

The V and J genes are TRBV30 and TRBJ2-3; D remains ambiguous. This CDR3 is 12 amino acids long. Germline CDR1 reads GTSNPN; CDR2 reads SVGIG (reference sequence). V was pared by 0 bases and J by 5 bases, with 6 bases between. The CDR3 nucleotides read TGTGCCTGGAGTGTTAGAAGAGATACGCAGTATTTT. Translating it yields CAWSVRRDTQYF.

In the case of this clone: An end of the junction does not agree with germline; a read error may underlie this. The chain is built from TRBV29-1 and TRBJ1-2, with unresolved D. Germline V gene lookup returns CDR1 SQVTM and CDR2 ANQGSEA. This CDR3 comprises 11 residues. The CDR3 loop is CSVEVYNGYTF. CDR3 nucleotides: TGCAGCGTGGAAGTATACAATGGCTACACCTTC.